This T cell receptor beta chain appears in the sequencing data of a study of shared clonotypes between healthy human individuals. Naive CD8 isolation took CD45RO-negative cells positively selected for CCR7 and excluded terminally differentiated effector memory CD45RA+ cells. Using immunoSEQ multiplex PCR, the repertoire was profiled, and TCRdb retains in-frame clones only, with some absent. The table has about 600,000 clones, roughly 98% seen once. The CDR3 length is 15 residues. Germline values: CDR1 SGDLS, CDR2 YYNGEE. V dropped 0 bases and J dropped 4 bases, with 11 bases sitting between them. The chain combines TRBV9 with TRBJ2-1, with D perhaps being TRBD1 or TRBD2 (5 bases each). The TCR was taken from a man aged 25-40 years in good health. The specimen was naive CD8+ T cells sorted from blood. The CDR3 nucleotides are TGTGCCAGCAGCGTAGACGGGACGGAATACAATGAGCAGTTCTTC. Translated, it gives CASSVDGTEYNEQFF.